Listed here is a single T cell receptor beta chain. Antigen: not known. Primers: 60 Vbeta forward and 13 Jbeta reverse. Profiling relied on immunoSEQ multiplex PCR, and the TCRdb table lists in-frame clones only, not all of them. There are 150,000 to 200,000 clones in the sample; approximately 78% occur only once, and around 2.3% lies in the top ten. This sample is part of a study of cytomegalovirus exposure and HLA in healthy donors. Looking at the study overall: An earlier analysis identified 117 million unique TCR beta sequences in 150 million to 200 million T cells. HLA-typed donors were the source of 83 million or so unique TCRs held in an early data release.

Germline assignment: CDR1 SGHVS and CDR2 FQNEAQ. J gave up 6 bases and V 2 bases, and 17 bases lay outside the gene matches. This CDR3 spans 18 amino acids. The study, taken as a whole, reports: It was reported in a later analysis that an Asian-associated ancestry cluster showed fewer N-insertions than the roughly 670-donor mean. There was a cluster of highly shared sequence variants that was likely a sequencing artifact.

The source of this sequence is a human donor in good health. The sequenced material came from PBMCs. V gene TRBV7-8 combines with J gene TRBJ1-1; 8 positions match TRBD1. CDR3 nucleotide sequence: TGTGCCAGCAGCTTAAACCGGGACAGGCCCTTTGGGGGCCCTGAAGCTTTCTTT. Translating gives CASSLNRDRPFGGPEAFF. The entire variable domain, with the rest obtained from reference TRBV7-8 and TRBJ1-1, is as follows: GAGVSQSPRYKVAKRGQDVALRCDPISGHVSLFWYQQALGQGPEFLTYFQNEAQLDKSGLPSDRFFAERPEGSVSTLKIQRTQQEDSAVYLCASSLNRDRPFGGPEAFFGQGTRLTVV.